This T cell receptor beta chain was identified during a study of cytomegalovirus exposure and HLA in healthy donors. General study points: In an earlier analysis, in some 500 donors, most V segments appeared productive either ~87% or ~30% of the time.

This clone has only one observation. Its antigen is unidentified. The CDR3 is 14 amino acids. From germline, CDR1 is SGHNT and CDR2 YYREEE (reference sequence). Trimming left V 0 bases short and J 1 base short, with 6 bases between. Use of 60 Vbeta and 13 Jbeta primers characterized the PCR. Produced via immunoSEQ multiplex PCR; TCRdb's table is partial and in-frame only. The sample comprises fewer than 200,000 clones, 83% of which are singletons, and under 2% rests with the top ten. The sequenced sample was PBMCs. This TCR was recovered from a man aged 40-55 years in good health and CMV-seropositive. The chain has TRBV5-4 and TRBJ2-3, with a weak D call TRBD1 (6 bases). CDR3 residues: CASSLEGGTDTQYF. The CDR3 DNA follows: TGTGCCAGCAGCTTGGAGGGGGGCACAGATACGCAGTATTTT. Drawing the rest from reference TRBV5-4 and TRBJ2-3, the complete variable domain is ETGVTQSPTHLIKTRGQQVTLRCSSQSGHNTVSWYQQALGQGPQFIFQYYREEENGRGNFPPRFSGLQFPNYSSELNVNALELDDSALYLCASSLEGGTDTQYFGPGTRLTVL.